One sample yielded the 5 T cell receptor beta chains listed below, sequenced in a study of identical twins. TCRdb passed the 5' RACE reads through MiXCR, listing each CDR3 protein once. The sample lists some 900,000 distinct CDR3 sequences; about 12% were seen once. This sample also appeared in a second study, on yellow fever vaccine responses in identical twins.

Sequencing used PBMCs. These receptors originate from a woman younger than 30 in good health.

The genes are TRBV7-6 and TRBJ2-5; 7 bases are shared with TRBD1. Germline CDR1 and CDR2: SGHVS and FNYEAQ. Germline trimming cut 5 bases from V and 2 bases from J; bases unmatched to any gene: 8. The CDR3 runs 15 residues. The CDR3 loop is CASSGDRLTQETQYF. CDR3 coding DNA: TGTGCCAGCAGCGGGGACAGATTAACTCAAGAGACCCAGTACTTC.

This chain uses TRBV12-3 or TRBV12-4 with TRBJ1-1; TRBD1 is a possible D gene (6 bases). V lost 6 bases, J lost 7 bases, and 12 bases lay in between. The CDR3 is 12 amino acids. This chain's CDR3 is CASSPGGLEAFF. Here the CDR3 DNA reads TGTGCCAGCAGCCCCGGGGGCCTTGAAGCTTTCTTT.

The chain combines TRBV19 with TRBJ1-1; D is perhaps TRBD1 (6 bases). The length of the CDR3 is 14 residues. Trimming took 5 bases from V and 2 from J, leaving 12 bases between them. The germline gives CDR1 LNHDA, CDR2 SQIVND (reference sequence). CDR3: CASSADRINTEAFF. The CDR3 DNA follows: TGTGCCAGTAGTGCCGACAGGATAAACACTGAAGCTTTCTTT.

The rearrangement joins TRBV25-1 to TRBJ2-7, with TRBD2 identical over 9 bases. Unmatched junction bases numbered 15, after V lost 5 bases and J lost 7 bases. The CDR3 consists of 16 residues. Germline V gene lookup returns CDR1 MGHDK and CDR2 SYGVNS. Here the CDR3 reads CASSTRYGGRAHEQYF. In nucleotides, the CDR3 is TGTGCCAGCAGTACCCGATACGGCGGGAGGGCTCATGAGCAGTACTTC.

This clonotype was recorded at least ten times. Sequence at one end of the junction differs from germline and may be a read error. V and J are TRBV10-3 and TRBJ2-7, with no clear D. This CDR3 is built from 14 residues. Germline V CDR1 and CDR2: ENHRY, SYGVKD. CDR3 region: CAITEDSHSYEQYF. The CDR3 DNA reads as TGTGCCATCACTGAGGATAGTCACTCCTACGAGCAGTACTTC.